One and the same sample provided the 10 T cell receptor beta chains below, sequenced in a study of cytomegalovirus exposure and HLA in healthy donors. The PCR ran on 60 Vbeta and 13 Jbeta primers. Profiled with immunoSEQ multiplex PCR; TCRdb holds only in-frame clones, not every one. The sample carries some 250,000 clones, about four fifths recorded once. Sequencing was performed on PBMCs. The receptors shown here come from a woman in her forties in good health and CMV-seropositive.

The chain couples TRBV7-8 to TRBJ2-6; 10 bases align to TRBD1. This CDR3 is built from 17 residues. Unmatched junction bases numbered 10, after V lost 7 bases and J lost 4 bases. Germline values: CDR1 SGHVS, CDR2 FQNEAQ. CDR3 in DNA: TGTGCCAGCATCGACCGGGACAGGGGTGGAGGGGCCAACGTCCTGACTTTC. As protein: CASIDRDRGGGANVLTF. The whole variable domain, filled in from reference TRBV7-8 and TRBJ2-6, reads GAGVSQSPRYKVAKRGQDVALRCDPISGHVSLFWYQQALGQGPEFLTYFQNEAQLDKSGLPSDRFFAERPEGSVSTLKIQRTQQEDSAVYLCASIDRDRGGGANVLTFGAGSRLTVL.

This clone was detected only once. The chain carries TRBV5-8 and TRBJ2-1; 10 nucleotides match TRBD2. V shed 2 bases and J 7 bases; nucleotides not matched to a gene: 6. Germline CDR1 and CDR2: SGHTS and YDEGEE. This CDR3 is 15 amino acids long. CDR3 in amino acids: CASSLERSGGNEQFF. The CDR3 DNA sequence: TGTGCCAGCAGCTTAGAACGTAGCGGGGGGAATGAGCAGTTCTTC.

CDR3 in amino acids: CASSYARDGANVLTF. As DNA, the CDR3 is TGCGCCAGCAGCTACGCCAGGGATGGGGCCAACGTCCTGACTTTC. The chain uses TRBV5-1 and TRBJ2-6; possible D gene TRBD1, 5 bases. V was pared by 3 bases and J by 3 bases, with 10 bases between. Per germline, CDR1 SGHRS and CDR2 YFSETQ. CDR3 size: 15 residues. Based on the CDR3 plus reference TRBV5-1 and TRBJ2-6, the full variable domain is KAGVTQTPRYLIKTRGQQVTLSCSPISGHRSVSWYQQTPGQGLQFLFEYFSETQRNKGNFPGRFSGRQFSNSRSEMNVSTLELGDSALYLCASSYARDGANVLTFGAGSRLTVL.

The chain is built from TRBV19 and TRBJ1-1; D gene ambiguous. The germline V gene has CDR1 LNHDA and CDR2 SQIVND (reference sequence). The CDR3 spans 13 residues. The ends were cut back, 0 bases at V and 4 bases at J, with 6 bases in the middle. CDR3 region: CASSIDRTTEAFF. The CDR3 DNA reads TGTGCCAGTAGTATAGACAGAACCACTGAAGCTTTCTTT.

The chain joins TRBV25-1 to TRBJ1-2; D gene ambiguous. Per the germline V gene, CDR1 is MGHDK and CDR2 is SYGVNS. The CDR3 spans 14 residues. V dropped 3 bases and J dropped 4 bases, with 12 bases sitting between them. CDR3 in amino acids: CASSDNGMAYGYTF. CDR3 DNA: TGTGCCAGCAGTGACAACGGGATGGCCTATGGCTACACCTTC.

The gene calls are TRBV6-5 and TRBJ2-1; D is unresolved. Germline V CDR1 and CDR2: MNHEY, SVGAGI. This CDR3 comprises 15 residues. Trimming removed 0 bases from V and 7 bases from J, with 13 bases in between. CDR3 DNA sequence: TGTGCCAGCAGTTACTCGCTGGTAACCCAGAATGAGCAGTTCTTC. Its translation is CASSYSLVTQNEQFF.

V and J are TRBV5-1 and TRBJ2-1; 7 bases are shared with TRBD2. CDR3 size: 15 residues. From germline, CDR1 is SGHRS and CDR2 YFSETQ. With 6 bases clipped from V and 1 base from J, the junction kept 7 bases outside the gene matches. This CDR3 reads CASKFQAGSYNEQFF. The CDR3 bases are TGCGCCAGCAAATTCCAAGCGGGATCCTACAATGAGCAGTTCTTC.

CDR3 region: CASSRGGGNEQYF. The CDR3 nucleotides read TGTGCCAGCAGTCGGGGGGGTGGGAACGAGCAGTACTTC. The V call is TRBV6-5, the J call TRBJ2-7; 8 bases map to TRBD2. With 5 bases clipped from V and 5 bases from J, the junction kept 5 bases outside the gene matches. Germline values: CDR1 MNHEY, CDR2 SVGAGI. The CDR3 is 13 residues long.

This chain joins TRBV5-1 and TRBJ2-3; 8 bases line up with TRBD2. V was clipped by 2 bases and J by 13 bases; unmatched bases: 6. CDR1 is SGHRS and CDR2 is YFSETQ in the germline V gene. The CDR3 extends over 12 amino acids. The DNA for the CDR3 is TGCGCCAGCAGCTTCGAGCGGGGGTCTAAGTATTTT. This translates into CASSFERGSKYF.

This sequence joins TRBV28 and TRBJ1-4, with TRBD1 matching over 7 bases. CDR1 and CDR2 from the germline V gene are MDHEN and SYDVKM. This CDR3 region has 13 residues. V lost 3 bases, J lost 8 bases, and 3 bases stayed unmatched. The CDR3 DNA follows: TGTGCCAGCAGTTTTTTGACAGGGGAAAAACTGTTTTTT. Its translation: CASSFLTGEKLFF.